These 10 T cell receptor beta chains were sequenced from one sample in a study of blood T cell repertoires in COVID-19. TCRdb keeps only in-frame clones here, not all; method: immunoSEQ multiplex PCR. The table shows approximately 47,000 clones, with about nine tenths occurring only once. The material sequenced was peripheral blood. These receptors all stem from a woman older than 75 with COVID-19, enrolled during active disease.

The chain employs TRBV18 and TRBJ1-1, with a tentative D call TRBD1 (5 bases). CDR3 length equals 17 residues. V was shortened by 3 bases and J by 1 base, with 18 bases between the two germline ends. Germline CDR1 is KGHSH and CDR2 is LQKENI. This CDR3 is CASSPTDIKLPNTEAFF. The CDR3 DNA is TGTGCCAGCTCACCGACAGACATCAAACTTCCGAACACTGAAGCTTTCTTT.

This clone has just one count. The gene calls are TRBV19 and TRBJ1-1; possibly TRBD1 for D (5 bases). The germline V gene has CDR1 LNHDA and CDR2 SQIVND (reference sequence). Trimming left V 5 bases short and J 0 bases short, with 19 bases between. The CDR3 runs to 17 residues. The CDR3: CASSAAGRNTMNTEAFF. CDR3 nucleotide sequence: TGTGCCAGTAGTGCAGCAGGGCGAAATACCATGAACACTGAAGCTTTCTTT. Combining the CDR3 with reference TRBV19 and TRBJ1-1 gives the whole variable domain DGGITQSPKYLFRKEGQNVTLSCEQNLNHDAMYWYRQDPGQGLRLIYYSQIVNDFQKGDIAEGYSVSREKKESFPLTVTSAQKNPTAFYLCASSAAGRNTMNTEAFFGQGTRLTVV.

The chain is built from TRBV7-9 and TRBJ2-7, with TRBD2 matching over 8 bases. Germline V CDR1 and CDR2: SEHNR, FQNEAQ (reference sequence). The CDR3 spans 14 residues. V was pared by 4 bases and J by 6 bases, with 8 bases of the junction left unmatched. The CDR3 region is CASSSDAAGVEQYF. The CDR3 DNA reads as TGTGCCAGCAGCTCCGACGCAGCGGGAGTCGAGCAGTACTTC.

This clone was seen a single time. V gene TRBV19 combines with J gene TRBJ2-1; 7 nucleotides agree with TRBD2. From germline, CDR1 is LNHDA and CDR2 SQIVND (reference sequence). The CDR3 length is 16 residues. The V and J ends lost 3 bases and 0 bases, in that order; junction bases with no gene match: 5. CDR3 DNA: TGTGCCAGTAGTATCAGCGGGGCCAGCTCCTACAATGAGCAGTTCTTC. Protein sequence: CASSISGASSYNEQFF.

This clone was counted once. The DNA of the CDR3 is TGTGCCAGCAGCCGTCAAGGACTAGCGGGGCAAGAGACCCAGTACTTC. It codes for CASSRQGLAGQETQYF. This chain links TRBV28 with TRBJ2-5, with 12 bases identical to TRBD2. The CDR3 is 16 residues long. The germline V gene has CDR1 MDHEN and CDR2 SYDVKM. After removal of 6 bases from V and 2 bases from J, the junction contained 7 bases not matched to a gene.

CDR3 nucleotides: TGTGCCAGCAGCTTAGCGCTAATAGGGAGCTCCTACAATGAGCAGTTCTTC. The encoded protein is CASSLALIGSSYNEQFF. The V call is TRBV7-9, the J call TRBJ2-1, with a possible D match to TRBD2 (5 bases). The CDR3 loop spans 17 amino acids. Germline CDR1 SEHNR, CDR2 FQNEAQ (reference sequence). The ends were cut back, 0 bases at V and 0 bases at J, with 12 bases in the middle.

The chain employs TRBV18 and TRBJ1-2, with 8 bases identical to TRBD1. Trimming removed 3 bases from V and 4 bases from J; junction bases left unmatched: 7. Germline assignment: CDR1 KGHSH and CDR2 LQKENI. CDR3 size: 15 residues. The CDR3 coding sequence is TGTGCCAGCTCACCGCAGGGACAGGACATCTATGGCTACACCTTC. Amino acid sequence: CASSPQGQDIYGYTF.

V and J are TRBV29-1 and TRBJ1-1, with D possibly TRBD1 on 5 matching bases. Trimming removed 4 bases from V and 3 bases from J, with 12 bases in between. The CDR3 contains 13 residues. Looked up from germline, CDR1 is SQVTM and CDR2 is ANQGSEA. As DNA, the CDR3 is TGCAGCGTTGTAGAGGGGAGGGACACTGAAGCTTTCTTT. This sequence encodes CSVVEGRDTEAFF.

This clone was seen only a few times. V gene TRBV6-6 combines with J gene TRBJ1-6, with D perhaps TRBD1 (6 bases). V was shortened by 5 bases and J by 2 bases, with 16 bases between the two germline ends. The CDR3 consists of 17 residues. CDR1 is MNHNY and CDR2 is SVGAGI in the germline V gene (reference sequence). This CDR3 reads CASSPQGSGTYNSPLHF. For the CDR3, the DNA is TGTGCCAGCAGTCCCCAGGGGTCTGGTACCTATAATTCACCCCTCCACTTT.

The chain employs TRBV20-1 and TRBJ2-7, with TRBD1 identical over 8 bases. The CDR3 is 11 residues long. Per the germline V gene, CDR1 is DFQATT and CDR2 is SNEGSKA (reference sequence). The junction had 8 bases not matched to a gene; V was cut back by 4 bases and J by 12 bases. The CDR3 protein is CSATGRGLSYF. The CDR3 DNA is TGCAGTGCTACGGGCAGGGGGCTCTCGTACTTC.